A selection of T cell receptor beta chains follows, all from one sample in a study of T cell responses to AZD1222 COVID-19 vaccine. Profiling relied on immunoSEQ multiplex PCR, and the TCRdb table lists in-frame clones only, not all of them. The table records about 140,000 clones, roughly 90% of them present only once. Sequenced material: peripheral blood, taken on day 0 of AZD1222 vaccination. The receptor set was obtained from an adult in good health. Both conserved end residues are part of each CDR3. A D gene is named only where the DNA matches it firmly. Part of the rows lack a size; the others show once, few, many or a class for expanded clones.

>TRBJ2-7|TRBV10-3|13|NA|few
TGTGCCATCAGTGAGTCGGCGGGCTACGAGCAGTACTTC
CAISESAGYEQYF
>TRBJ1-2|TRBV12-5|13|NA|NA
TGTGCTAGTGGCCCGGGGGATAACTATGGCTACACCTTC
CASGPGDNYGYTF
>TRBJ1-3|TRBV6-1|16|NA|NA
TGTGCCAGCAGTGAAAAGGGGTTCGCCTCTGGAAACACCATATATTTT
CASSEKGFASGNTIYF
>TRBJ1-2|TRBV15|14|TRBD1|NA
TGTGCCACCAGCAGTCGACAGGGGAGCGATGGCTACACCTTC
CATSSRQGSDGYTF
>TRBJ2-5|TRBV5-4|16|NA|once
TGTGCCAGCAGCTTGGATAGAAACAGTCGGGGGGAGACCCAGTACTTC
CASSLDRNSRGETQYF
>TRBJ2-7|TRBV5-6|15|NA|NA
TGTGCCAGCAGCTTTACCTACCGATCCATCTACGAGCAGTACTTC
CASSFTYRSIYEQYF
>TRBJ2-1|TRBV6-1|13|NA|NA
TGTGCCAGCAGTGAAGTTGACCGCGATGAGCAGTTCTTC
CASSEVDRDEQFF
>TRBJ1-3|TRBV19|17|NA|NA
TGTGCCAGTAGTATTGGCCCCCGGCAGCTCTCTGGAAACACCATATATTTT
CASSIGPRQLSGNTIYF
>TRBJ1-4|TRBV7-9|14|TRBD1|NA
TGTGCCAGCAGCGCCGGGACAGGGGATGAAAAACTGTTTTTT
CASSAGTGDEKLFF
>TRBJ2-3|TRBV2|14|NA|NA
TGTGCCAGCACAGCGGGTGGGGGCACAGATACGCAGTATTTT
CASTAGGGTDTQYF
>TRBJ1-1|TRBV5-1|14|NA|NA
TGCGCCAGCAGGGACGAAAGGGGTGAGACTGAAGCTTTCTTT
CASRDERGETEAFF
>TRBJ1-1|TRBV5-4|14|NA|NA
TGTGCCAGCAGCTTGGGGAACGGGAACACTGAAGCTTTCTTT
CASSLGNGNTEAFF
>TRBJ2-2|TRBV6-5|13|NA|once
TGTGCCAGCACAGGGGCGAACACCGGGGAGCTGTTTTTT
CASTGANTGELFF
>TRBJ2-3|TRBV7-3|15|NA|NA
TGTGCCAGCAGCTTGACAGGTGCTGGGGCAGATACGCAGTATTTT
CASSLTGAGADTQYF
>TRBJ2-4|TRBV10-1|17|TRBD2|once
TGCGCCAGCAGTGGGACTAGCGGGACACGGGCCAAAAACATTCAGTACTTC
CASSGTSGTRAKNIQYF
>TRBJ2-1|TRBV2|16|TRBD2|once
TGTGCCAGCAGGGCCCGTCTGCGGGAGGGATACAATGAGCAGTTCTTC
CASRARLREGYNEQFF
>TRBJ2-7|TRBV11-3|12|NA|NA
TGTGCCAGCAGCCCCAACTCCTACGAGCAGTACTTC
CASSPNSYEQYF
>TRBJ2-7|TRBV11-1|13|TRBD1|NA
TGTGCCAGCCAGGGACAGGACTCCTACGAGCAGTACTTC
CASQGQDSYEQYF
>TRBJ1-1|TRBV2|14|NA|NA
TGTGCCAGCAGGACGGACTCTCTGAACACTGAAGCTTTCTTT
CASRTDSLNTEAFF
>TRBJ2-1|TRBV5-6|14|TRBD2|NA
TGTGCCAGCAGCGGGGGACTAGCGGGAGGGTCCCAGTTCTTC
CASSGGLAGGSQFF
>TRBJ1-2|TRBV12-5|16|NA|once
TGTGCTAGTGGTCTCGCACGGGGAGGGTGGTCCGCAGACTACACCTTC
CASGLARGGWSADYTF
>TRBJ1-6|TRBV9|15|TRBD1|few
TGTGCCAGCAGCGAGGGACAGGGTGACAGTTCACCCCTCCACTTT
CASSEGQGDSSPLHF
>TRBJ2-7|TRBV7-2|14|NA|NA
TGTGCCAGCAGCTTTGGGGTGTCCGCCTACGAGCAGTACTTC
CASSFGVSAYEQYF
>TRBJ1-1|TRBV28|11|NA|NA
TGTGCCAGCAGTTGGAACACTGAAGCTTTCTTT
CASSWNTEAFF
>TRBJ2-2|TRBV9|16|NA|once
TGTGCCAGCAGCCTTTCAGCCCGATGGGACACCGGGGAGCTGTTTTTT
CASSLSARWDTGELFF
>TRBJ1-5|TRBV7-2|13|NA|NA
TGTGCCAGCAGCTTAGACAGGGATCAGCCCCAGCATTTT
CASSLDRDQPQHF
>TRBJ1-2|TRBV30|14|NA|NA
TGTGCCTGGAGCCCGACGGGGGCCGCCTATGGCTACACCTTC
CAWSPTGAAYGYTF
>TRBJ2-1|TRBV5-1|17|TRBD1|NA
TGCGCCAGCAGCTTGAGGGGACAGGGGAGCTCCTACAATGAGCAGTTCTTC
CASSLRGQGSSYNEQFF
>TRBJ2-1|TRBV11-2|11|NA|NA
TGTGCCAGCAGCCCCTACAATGAGCAGTTCTTC
CASSPYNEQFF
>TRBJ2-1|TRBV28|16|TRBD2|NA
TGTGCCAGCAGTTCCGGTAGCGGGAGTTTAGCTAATGAGCAGTTCTTC
CASSSGSGSLANEQFF
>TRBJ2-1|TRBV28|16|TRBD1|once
TGTGCCAGCAGTGTACCCGGGACAGTCTCCTACAATGAGCAGTTCTTC
CASSVPGTVSYNEQFF
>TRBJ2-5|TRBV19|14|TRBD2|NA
TGTGCCAGTAGGCGTAGCGGGAGGGAAGAGACCCAGTACTTC
CASRRSGREETQYF
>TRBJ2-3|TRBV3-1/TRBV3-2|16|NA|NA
TGTGCCAGCAGCCAAAACCCAGGGGCTGGGACAGATACGCAGTATTTT
CASSQNPGAGTDTQYF
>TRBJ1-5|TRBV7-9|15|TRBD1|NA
TGTGCCAGCAGCTCCGGACAGGGAGGCAATCAGCCCCAGCATTTT
CASSSGQGGNQPQHF
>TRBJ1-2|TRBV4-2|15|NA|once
TGTGCCAGCAGCCAAGAGGGCACTGTCAACTATGGCTACACCTTC
CASSQEGTVNYGYTF
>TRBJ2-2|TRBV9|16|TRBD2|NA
TGTGCCAGCAGCGCCCTTTACAGCGGGAAATACGGGGAGCTGTTTTTT
CASSALYSGKYGELFF
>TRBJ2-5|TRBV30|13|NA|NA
TGTGCCTGGAGTCCAAGACTAGGAAAGACCCAGTACTTC
CAWSPRLGKTQYF
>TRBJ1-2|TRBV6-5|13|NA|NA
TGTGCCAGCAGTTCCGGGGCCCGCGGGGGCTACACCTTC
CASSSGARGGYTF
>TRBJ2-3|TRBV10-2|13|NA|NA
TGCGCCATCTCCCCCGGGCTCACAGATACGCAGTATTTT
CAISPGLTDTQYF
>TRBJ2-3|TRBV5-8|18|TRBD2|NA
TGTGCCAGCAGCTCTGGACTAGCGGGGGCTACTAGCACAGATACGCAGTATTTT
CASSSGLAGATSTDTQYF
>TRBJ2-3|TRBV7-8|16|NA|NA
TGTGCCAGCAGGCCCCGGTCAGGAGTAAACACAGATACGCAGTATTTT
CASRPRSGVNTDTQYF
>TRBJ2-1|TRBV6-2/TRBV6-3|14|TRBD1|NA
TGTGCCAGCAGGTACCGGGACAGGTACAATGAGCAGTTCTTC
CASRYRDRYNEQFF
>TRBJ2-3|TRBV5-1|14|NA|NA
TGCGCCAGCAGCCCCGCGGCTTCGGCAGATACGCAGTATTTT
CASSPAASADTQYF
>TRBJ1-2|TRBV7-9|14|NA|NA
TGTGCCAGCAGCTTAGACTCAGATGACTATGGCTACACCTTC
CASSLDSDDYGYTF
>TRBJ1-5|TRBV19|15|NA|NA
TGTGCCAGTAGTGCAGAGGGTAGTCGCAATCAGCCCCAGCATTTT
CASSAEGSRNQPQHF
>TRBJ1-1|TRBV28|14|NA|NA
TGTGCCAGCAGTTTGTCCGGATGGAACACTGAAGCTTTCTTT
CASSLSGWNTEAFF